The present TCR beta chain was sequenced within a study of a mutant IDH1 vaccine in newly diagnosed glioma. This CDR3 has 15 amino acids. Trimming removed 4 bases from V and 8 bases from J; junction bases left unmatched: 9. Germline V lookup: CDR1 MGHRA, CDR2 YSYEKL. Measured with immunoSEQ multiplex PCR; TCRdb has only the in-frame clones, and not every one. In the table there are about 54,000 clones, 80% of which are singletons. This clone was seen a handful of times. Antigen specificity is unknown. Time point: week 23, last vaccination. Doses of 300 ug of mutant IDH1 20-mer peptide were given with topical imiquimod.

Specimen: PBMCs, collected from a glioma patient whose treatment included an IDH1 peptide vaccine. This receptor was obtained from a middle-aged man with glioma. The V call is TRBV4-1, the J call TRBJ1-4; 8 bases match TRBD1. The CDR3 DNA follows: TGCGCCAGCAGCCTCACAGGGGGGAAAGACGAAAAACTGTTTTTT. Translating gives CASSLTGGKDEKLFF.